The entry below describes one T cell receptor (beta chain). Its antigen is not known. The entry originates in a study of T cells in Graves' hyperthyroidism and ophthalmopathy. Study details: Peripheral blood was obtained at initial diagnosis, preceding any treatment. Study-wide findings and caveats: Most clonotypes that expanded in the thyroid above 0.001 also showed up in blood. A model of 13 V-J features distinguished ophthalmopathy from stable hyperthyroidism. Model predictions of ophthalmopathy came a median around 6.5 months before onset.

There were TCR beta CDR3 regions amplified from RNA transcripts. A first-round RT-PCR of the TCR CDR3 used the HTBI primer set. TCRdb called the multiplex PCR reads again in MiXCR, with one record for every CDR3 protein. The sample holds approximately 360,000 distinct CDR3 sequences, about 25% seen once. Germline CDR1 reads LGHNA; CDR2 reads YNFKEQ. V was pared by 1 base and J by 4 bases, with 16 bases between. The CDR3 covers 17 residues. Sequencing was performed on blood. The receptor comes from a man aged 45-65 years with Graves' hyperthyroidism. The gene calls are TRBV4-2 and TRBJ2-2; D possibly corresponds to TRBD2 (7 bases). CDR3 coding DNA: TGTGCCAGCAGCCAAGTAAAGGGGGGCGGGGGCACCGGGGAGCTGTTTTTT. Translation gives CASSQVKGGGGTGELFF.